The rows below give T cell receptor beta chains drawn from one sample of a study of molecular identifiers for immune sequencing clone quantification. TCRdb re-called the PCR reads through MiXCR, storing one row per CDR3 protein. The data show some 100,000 distinct CDR3 sequences, roughly a third seen once. The material sequenced was naive CD8+ T cells from blood, with Jurkat cell RNA spiked in. The source of these receptors is a human donor in good health. Some libraries in this study had Jurkat cell RNA spiked in. Each CDR3 is given with its conserved first and last residue. The order of the fields is V gene, J gene, D gene, clone size, CDR3 protein, CDR3 DNA. A D gene is named only where the DNA matches it firmly. Rows may omit the clone size; those that give it use once, few, many or a size class.

v_call: TRBV15
j_call: TRBJ2-7
d_call: .
clone_size: .
cdr3_aa: CATSAPNRRLQEQYF
cdr3_nt: TGTGCCACCAGCGCACCTAACAGGCGACTGCAAGAGCAGTACTTC

v_call: TRBV2
j_call: TRBJ2-1
d_call: .
clone_size: many
cdr3_aa: CASSGLHLGFF
cdr3_nt: TGTGCCAGCAGTGGACTCCACTTGGGGTTCTTC

v_call: TRBV7-2
j_call: TRBJ2-5
d_call: .
clone_size: few
cdr3_aa: CASSNPRETQYF
cdr3_nt: TGTGCCAGCAGCAACCCTCGTGAGACCCAGTACTTC

v_call: TRBV12-3/TRBV12-4
j_call: TRBJ2-7
d_call: .
clone_size: .
cdr3_aa: CASRGQAREQYF
cdr3_nt: TGTGCCAGCAGGGGACAAGCTCGCGAGCAGTACTTC

v_call: TRBV11-2
j_call: TRBJ2-5
d_call: .
clone_size: few
cdr3_aa: CASSLEARRETQYF
cdr3_nt: TGTGCCAGCAGCTTGGAAGCCCGGAGAGAGACCCAGTACTTC

v_call: TRBV6-2/TRBV6-3
j_call: TRBJ1-2
d_call: .
clone_size: .
cdr3_aa: CASSYVGTVSGYPF
cdr3_nt: TGTGCCAGCAGTTACGTCGGGACGGTCAGTGGCTACCCCTTC

v_call: TRBV24-1
j_call: TRBJ2-1
d_call: TRBD2
clone_size: .
cdr3_aa: CATSGISAGGNYNEQFF
cdr3_nt: TGTGCCACCAGTGGCATTAGCGCGGGAGGAAACTACAATGAGCAGTTCTTC

v_call: TRBV7-6
j_call: TRBJ2-7
d_call: .
clone_size: few
cdr3_aa: CASSLAPAGLSYEQYF
cdr3_nt: TGTGCCAGCAGCTTAGCGCCCGCGGGACTCTCCTACGAGCAGTACTTC

v_call: TRBV12-3/TRBV12-4
j_call: TRBJ2-3
d_call: .
clone_size: few
cdr3_aa: CASSSSQTSTDTQYF
cdr3_nt: TGTGCCAGCAGTTCTAGCCAGACTAGCACAGATACGCAGTATTTT

v_call: TRBV7-8
j_call: TRBJ2-7
d_call: .
clone_size: .
cdr3_aa: CASSPGAYEQDF
cdr3_nt: TGTGCCAGCAGCCCCGGTGCCTACGAGCAGGACTTC

v_call: TRBV7-9
j_call: TRBJ2-3
d_call: .
clone_size: many
cdr3_aa: CASSGADTQYF
cdr3_nt: TGTGCCAGCTCGGGGGCAGATACGCAGTATTTT

v_call: TRBV12-3/TRBV12-4
j_call: TRBJ2-3
d_call: TRBD1
clone_size: .
cdr3_aa: CASNNRQGTDTQYF
cdr3_nt: TGTGCCAGCAATAACCGACAGGGGACAGATACGCAGTATTTT

v_call: TRBV5-5
j_call: TRBJ1-1
d_call: .
clone_size: many
cdr3_aa: CASSLGAEAFF
cdr3_nt: TGTGCCAGCAGCTTGGGCGCTGAAGCTTTCTTT

v_call: TRBV29-1
j_call: TRBJ2-5
d_call: TRBD2
clone_size: many
cdr3_aa: CSVFVAGIKETQYF
cdr3_nt: TGCAGCGTTTTCGTAGCGGGGATAAAAGAGACCCAGTACTTC

v_call: TRBV28
j_call: TRBJ1-1
d_call: .
clone_size: .
cdr3_aa: CASTFRGRRTEAFF
cdr3_nt: TGTGCCAGCACTTTTAGGGGACGGCGCACTGAAGCTTTCTTT

v_call: TRBV9
j_call: TRBJ1-4
d_call: TRBD1
clone_size: .
cdr3_aa: CANSPNSGGVEKLFF
cdr3_nt: TGTGCCAACAGCCCGAACTCAGGGGGAGTTGAAAAACTGTTTTTT

v_call: TRBV9
j_call: TRBJ2-7
d_call: TRBD1
clone_size: .
cdr3_aa: CASSVGDRGVYEQYF
cdr3_nt: TGTGCCAGCAGCGTAGGGGACAGGGGAGTGTACGAGCAGTACTTC

v_call: TRBV6-5
j_call: TRBJ2-7
d_call: .
clone_size: few
cdr3_aa: CASSYSRGSGGSYEQYF
cdr3_nt: TGTGCCAGCAGTTACTCGAGAGGTTCCGGGGGTTCCTACGAGCAGTACTTC

v_call: TRBV10-1
j_call: TRBJ2-3
d_call: .
clone_size: .
cdr3_aa: CAKGPGNRPLRDTQYF
cdr3_nt: TGCGCCAAAGGCCCGGGGAACAGGCCTTTGAGAGATACGCAGTATTTT

v_call: TRBV6-5
j_call: TRBJ2-2
d_call: .
clone_size: .
cdr3_aa: CASKSSGNHRELFF
cdr3_nt: TGTGCCAGCAAGTCTAGTGGGAATCATCGGGAGCTGTTTTTT

v_call: TRBV5-5
j_call: TRBJ2-7
d_call: TRBD1
clone_size: .
cdr3_aa: CASGVTRTGRYEQYF
cdr3_nt: TGTGCCAGCGGCGTGACCCGGACAGGACGGTACGAGCAGTACTTC

v_call: TRBV27
j_call: TRBJ2-7
d_call: TRBD2
clone_size: .
cdr3_aa: CASSWGGSAYEQYF
cdr3_nt: TGTGCCAGCAGCTGGGGAGGGAGCGCCTACGAGCAGTACTTC